The 3 T cell receptor beta chains below come from one sample, sequenced in a study of CD8 T cells in ankylosing spondylitis. TCRdb re-analysed the 5' RACE reads in MiXCR, keeping a single row per CDR3 protein. This sample has 250,000 or so distinct CDR3 sequences; roughly a tenth occur once, and the top ten carry approximately 6.6%. The material sequenced was blood, either unsorted or a sorted T cell fraction (not recorded which). These receptors came from a male donor with ankylosing spondylitis or in good health (not recorded which).

The chain couples TRBV3-1 to TRBJ1-5, with D perhaps matching TRBD1 (6 bases). The CDR3 has 15 residues. Trimming stripped 4 bases from V and 1 base from J, with 11 bases between. CDR1 is LGHDT and CDR2 is YNNKEL in the germline V gene (reference sequence). The CDR3 sequence: CASSLGQSSNQPQHF. The CDR3 DNA reads TGTGCCAGCAGCCTAGGACAGTCCAGCAATCAGCCCCAGCATTTT.

This clonotype occurred a few times. V gene TRBV29-1 combines with J gene TRBJ2-7, with a possible D match to TRBD1 (5 bases). Per germline, CDR1 SQVTM and CDR2 ANQGSEA. V lost 4 bases to trimming and J lost 0 bases, with 10 bases between them. This CDR3 comprises 13 residues. The CDR3 DNA follows: TGCAGCGTTGTGGGGCAAAACTCCTACGAGCAGTACTTC. It encodes CSVVGQNSYEQYF.

DNA for the CDR3: TGTGCCAGCAGTGGGACTAGCGGGGGGGTCGATACGCAGTATTTT. It yields the protein CASSGTSGGVDTQYF. The J gene is TRBJ2-3, the V gene TRBV6-1; 15 bases agree with TRBD2. The V and J ends lost 4 bases and 6 bases, in that order; junction bases with no gene match: 2. The CDR3 is 15 amino acids. Germline V gene data show CDR1 as MNHNS and CDR2 as SASEGT.